This T cell receptor beta chain was captured in a study of blood T cell repertoires in COVID-19. The CDR3 length is 13 residues. V lost 7 bases and J lost 4, with 8 bases in between. From germline, CDR1 is MNHEY and CDR2 SVGAGI. Profiled with immunoSEQ multiplex PCR; TCRdb holds only in-frame clones, not every one. The sample records 170,000 or so clones, more than 85% being singletons. This receptor was obtained from a woman between 50 and 59 years old who had recovered from COVID-19. This chain uses TRBV6-5 with TRBJ1-6, with a tentative D call TRBD1 (6 bases). The source material was PBMCs or T cells enriched from blood (not recorded which). CDR3 in DNA: TGTGCCAGCAAAGGACAGTATAATTCACCCCTCCACTTT. Residues: CASKGQYNSPLHF.